This T cell receptor beta chain was sequenced for a study of chemoradiotherapy in HPV16-positive cancers. Study details: Candidate HPV-specific T-cell clones and common TCR motifs came from functional assays in a couple of HPV16-positive patients.

Data came from immunoSEQ multiplex PCR; TCRdb stores just in-frame clones and leaves some out. In the table there are over 10,000 clones, about four fifths of which are singletons. J gave up 14 bases and V 0 bases, and 12 bases lay outside the gene matches. CDR1 SGHVS and CDR2 FQNEAQ come from the germline V gene. The CDR3 loop spans 16 amino acids. V gene TRBV7-8 combines with J gene TRBJ1-6, with TRBD1 matching over 8 bases. This material was obtained from a patient who underwent chemoradiotherapy. This receptor was identified in a human donor with HPV-associated anogenital cancer. Here the CDR3 reads CASSLAPGTGRGTLHF. CDR3 DNA: TGTGCCAGCAGCTTAGCCCCCGGGACAGGTCGAGGGACCCTCCACTTT.